This TCR beta chain was found in a study of blood T cell repertoires in COVID-19. In the study overall: COVID-19 samples from acute and convalescent phases originated in the United States, Italy and Spain. PBMCs, B-cell-depleted T cells, or T cells provided the cDNA or gDNA that made up the material.

CDR1 is SGHAT and CDR2 is FQNNGV in the germline V gene. The ends lost 0 bases at V and 0 bases at J; junction bases unmatched: 2. This CDR3 is 18 amino acids long. Assay used: immunoSEQ multiplex PCR; TCRdb lists only in-frame clones, some missing. The table lists 310,000 or so clones, about 85% of them singletons. This chain uses TRBV11-2 with TRBJ1-6, with TRBD1 matching over 10 bases. Specimen: peripheral blood. The TCR sequence derives from a woman aged 45-60 years who had recovered from COVID-19. CDR3 nucleotides: TGTGCCAGCAGCTTAGATCGGGACAGGGGCTCCTATAATTCACCCCTCCACTTT. Amino acid sequence: CASSLDRDRGSYNSPLHF. Complete variable domain (other parts from reference TRBV11-2 and TRBJ1-6): EAGVAQSPRYKIIEKRQSVAFWCNPISGHATLYWYQQILGQGPKLLIQFQNNGVVDDSQLPKDRFSAERLKGVDSTLKIQPAKLEDSAVYLCASSLDRDRGSYNSPLHFGNGTRLTVT.